This entry is about one T cell receptor beta chain. Its antigen is unidentified. Germline assignment: CDR1 MNHEY and CDR2 SVGAGI. The CDR3 is 18 residues long. The V end lost 0 bases, the J end lost 0 bases, and 15 bases lay between the germline ends. TCRbeta library construction was performed incorporating unique molecular identifiers. Via MiXCR, TCRdb re-called the PCR reads, giving one row per CDR3 protein. This sample has fewer than 700,000 distinct CDR3 sequences, with under 15% found just once. This sample is part of a study of T-cell reconstitution after alpha-beta-depleted transplantation in children. Points from the study as a whole: At the one-year point after transplant, T-cell counts and TCRbeta diversity were found to come mostly from T cells that had been newly produced.

This rearrangement joins TRBV6-5 to TRBJ2-1; possibly TRBD2 for D (5 bases). The sample consisted of PBMCs, mostly from graft donor cells, taken 360 days after TCRalphabeta/CD19-depleted stem cell transplant. The origin of this receptor is a male patient younger than 18 who had a stem cell transplant for acute myeloid leukemia, so the T cells may come from the graft donor. This CDR3 is CASSYSLPGSSSYNEQFF. CDR3 nucleotide sequence: TGTGCCAGCAGTTACTCCCTCCCGGGGTCGAGCTCCTACAATGAGCAGTTCTTC.